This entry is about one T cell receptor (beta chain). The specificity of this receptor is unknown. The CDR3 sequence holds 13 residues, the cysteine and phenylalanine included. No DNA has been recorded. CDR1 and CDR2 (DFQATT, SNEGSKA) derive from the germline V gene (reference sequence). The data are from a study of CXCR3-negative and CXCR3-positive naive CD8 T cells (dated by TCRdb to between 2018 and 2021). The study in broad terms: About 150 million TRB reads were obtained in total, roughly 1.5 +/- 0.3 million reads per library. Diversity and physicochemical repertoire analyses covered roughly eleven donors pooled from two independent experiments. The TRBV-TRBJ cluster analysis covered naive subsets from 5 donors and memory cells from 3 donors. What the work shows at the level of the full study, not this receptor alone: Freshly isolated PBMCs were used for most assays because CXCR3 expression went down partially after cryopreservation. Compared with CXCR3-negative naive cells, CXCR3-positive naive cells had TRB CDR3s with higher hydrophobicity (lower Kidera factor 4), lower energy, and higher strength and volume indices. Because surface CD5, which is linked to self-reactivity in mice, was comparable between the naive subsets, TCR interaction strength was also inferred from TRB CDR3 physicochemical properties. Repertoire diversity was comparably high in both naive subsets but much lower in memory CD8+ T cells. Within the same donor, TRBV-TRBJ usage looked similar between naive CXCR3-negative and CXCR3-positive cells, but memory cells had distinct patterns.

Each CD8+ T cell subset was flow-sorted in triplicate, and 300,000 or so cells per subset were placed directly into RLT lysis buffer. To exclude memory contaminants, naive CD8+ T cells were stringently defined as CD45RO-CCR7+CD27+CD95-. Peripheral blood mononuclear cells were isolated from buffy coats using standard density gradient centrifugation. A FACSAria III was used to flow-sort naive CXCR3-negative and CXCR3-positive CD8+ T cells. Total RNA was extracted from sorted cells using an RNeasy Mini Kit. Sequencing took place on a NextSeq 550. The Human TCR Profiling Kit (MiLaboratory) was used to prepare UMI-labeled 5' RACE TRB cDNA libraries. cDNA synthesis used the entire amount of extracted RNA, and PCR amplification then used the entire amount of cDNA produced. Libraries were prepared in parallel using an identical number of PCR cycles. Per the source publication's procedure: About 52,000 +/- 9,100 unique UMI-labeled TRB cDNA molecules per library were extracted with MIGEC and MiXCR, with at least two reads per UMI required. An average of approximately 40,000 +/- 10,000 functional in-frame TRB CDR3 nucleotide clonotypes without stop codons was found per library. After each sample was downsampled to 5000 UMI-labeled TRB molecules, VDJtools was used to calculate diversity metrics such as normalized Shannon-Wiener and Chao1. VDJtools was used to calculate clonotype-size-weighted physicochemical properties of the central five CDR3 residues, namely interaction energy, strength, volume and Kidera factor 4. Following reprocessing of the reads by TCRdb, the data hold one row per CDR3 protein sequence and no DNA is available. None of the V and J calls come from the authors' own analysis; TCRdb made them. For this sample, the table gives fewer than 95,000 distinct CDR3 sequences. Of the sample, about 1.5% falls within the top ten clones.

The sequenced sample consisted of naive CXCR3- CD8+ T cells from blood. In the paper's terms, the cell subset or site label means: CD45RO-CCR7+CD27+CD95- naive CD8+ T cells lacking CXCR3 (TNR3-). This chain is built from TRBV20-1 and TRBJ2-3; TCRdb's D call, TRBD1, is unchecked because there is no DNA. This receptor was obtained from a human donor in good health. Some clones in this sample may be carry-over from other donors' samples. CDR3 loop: CSVLGRDQDTQYF.